This is a list of T cell receptor beta chains from one sample in a study of T-cell memory formation after mild COVID-19. TCRdb fed the 5' RACE reads into MiXCR, producing one record per CDR3 protein. In the table there are about 430,000 distinct CDR3 sequences, roughly 18% of which are singletons. Sequenced: PBMCs or a T cell subset sorted from them (not recorded which). The receptors were gathered from a man aged 18-30 years who had mild COVID-19 (a few samples of this study predate the infection). Cell type and time point are not known. CDR3s include the opening cysteine and the closing phenylalanine or tryptophan. The order of the fields is V gene, clone size, J gene, D gene, CDR3 protein, CDR3 DNA. The D gene is left open where the match is weak. Expanded clones are given a class, and other clones once, few, many or no size at all.

TRBV5-1	few	TRBJ2-5	TRBD2	CASSLALAGGPGETQYF	TGCGCCAGCAGCTTGGCCCTAGCGGGGGGCCCTGGGGAGACCCAGTACTTC
TRBV2	few	TRBJ2-5	NA	CASEFGGSTEEGETQYF	TGTGCCAGCGAGTTCGGCGGTTCTACCGAGGAGGGGGAGACCCAGTACTTC
TRBV20-1	NA	TRBJ2-2	NA	CSARDLRGPNTGELFF	TGCAGTGCTAGAGATCTCCGCGGCCCGAACACCGGGGAGCTGTTTTTT
TRBV6-6	few	TRBJ1-1	NA	CASRGAAPRPFF	TGTGCCAGCAGGGGGGCAGCGCCCCGGCCCTTTTTT
TRBV18	NA	TRBJ2-2	TRBD1	CASSAGQGDTGELFF	TGTGCCAGCTCAGCCGGACAGGGTGACACCGGGGAGCTGTTTTTT
TRBV28	NA	TRBJ1-2	TRBD1	CASSDRDGYTF	TGTGCCAGCAGCGACAGGGATGGCTACACCTTC
TRBV12-3/TRBV12-4	many	TRBJ2-7	NA	CASSFATPYEQYF	TGTGCCAGCAGTTTTGCCACCCCCTACGAGCAGTACTTC
TRBV3-1	NA	TRBJ1-4	NA	CASSQRGSEKLFF	TGTGCCAGCAGCCAACGGGGCAGCGAAAAACTGTTTTTT
TRBV7-9	few	TRBJ2-6	NA	CASSPLGANVLTF	TGTGCCAGCAGTCCCCTTGGGGCCAACGTCCTGACTTTC
TRBV5-5	NA	TRBJ1-5	NA	CASSAYSNQPQHF	TGTGCCAGCAGCGCCTACAGCAATCAGCCCCAGCATTTT
TRBV5-1	many	TRBJ2-3	TRBD2	CASVPGGAEDTQYF	TGCGCCAGCGTGCCGGGGGGGGCTGAAGATACGCAGTATTTT
TRBV4-3	few	TRBJ2-7	NA	CASSQEARRSYEQYF	TGCGCCAGCAGCCAAGAAGCCCGGCGGTCTTACGAGCAGTACTTC
TRBV7-9	NA	TRBJ2-3	TRBD2	CASSLAPTSGDTQYF	TGTGCCAGCAGCTTAGCGCCGACTAGCGGGGATACGCAGTATTTT
TRBV5-6	NA	TRBJ1-1	NA	CASSLSGVSGTEAFF	TGTGCCAGCAGCTTGTCCGGGGTATCGGGTACTGAAGCTTTCTTT
TRBV7-9	NA	TRBJ2-4	NA	CASSSLKNIQYF	TGTGCCAGCAGCTCCTTAAAAAACATTCAGTACTTC
TRBV12-3/TRBV12-4	NA	TRBJ1-5	NA	CASSRVGQPQHF	TGTGCCAGCAGCCGGGTGGGCCAGCCCCAGCATTTT
TRBV27	many	TRBJ2-5	NA	CASSLSETQETQYF	TGTGCCAGCAGCCTTAGCGAGACCCAAGAGACCCAGTACTTC
TRBV2	NA	TRBJ1-6	NA	CASSDVASSYNSPLHF	TGTGCCAGCAGTGACGTAGCGAGCTCCTATAATTCACCCCTCCACTTT
TRBV10-2	NA	TRBJ2-2	TRBD2	CASSESGVAGDANTGELFF	TGCGCCAGCAGTGAGTCAGGGGTAGCGGGGGACGCGAACACCGGGGAGCTGTTTTTT
TRBV30	NA	TRBJ1-2	NA	CAWSVAGDRGYTF	TGTGCCTGGAGTGTAGCGGGTGATAGGGGCTACACCTTC
TRBV10-3	NA	TRBJ2-4	NA	CAISVTGAKNIQYF	TGTGCCATCAGTGTAACGGGGGCCAAAAACATTCAGTACTTC
TRBV12-3/TRBV12-4	few	TRBJ1-5	NA	CASSLAHNSNQPQHF	TGTGCCAGCAGCTTGGCCCATAATAGCAATCAGCCCCAGCATTTT
TRBV3-1	NA	TRBJ2-5	NA	CASSQQSGPQETQYF	TGTGCCAGCAGCCAGCAGTCGGGCCCCCAAGAGACCCAGTACTTC
TRBV7-2	few	TRBJ1-2	NA	CASSPGQSWGYTF	TGTGCCAGCAGCCCCGGACAGTCCTGGGGCTACACCTTC
TRBV4-2	NA	TRBJ1-6	NA	CASSQRLDRNSPLHF	TGTGCCAGCAGCCAGAGGCTGGACCGCAATTCACCCCTCCACTTT
TRBV4-1	few	TRBJ2-5	NA	CASSQGQVRETQYF	TGCGCCAGCAGCCAAGGGCAGGTGAGGGAGACCCAGTACTTC
TRBV24-1	few	TRBJ2-1	TRBD1	CATSDPRGQYNEQFF	TGTGCCACCAGTGATCCTCGGGGACAGTACAATGAGCAGTTCTTC
TRBV5-8	few	TRBJ1-5	NA	CASSFEGYSNQPQHF	TGTGCCAGCAGCTTCGAGGGCTATAGCAATCAGCCCCAGCATTTT
TRBV7-9	NA	TRBJ2-7	NA	CASSPGTNNYDEQYF	TGTGCCAGCAGCCCCGGGACGAACAATTATGACGAGCAGTACTTC
TRBV6-2/TRBV6-3	few	TRBJ1-1	NA	CASRTYQINTEAFF	TGTGCCAGCAGGACCTACCAGATAAACACTGAAGCTTTCTTT
TRBV10-3	NA	TRBJ1-6	NA	CAISDRWGQGYNSPLHF	TGTGCCATCAGTGATCGATGGGGGCAGGGGTATAATTCACCCCTCCACTTT
TRBV18	NA	TRBJ1-1	NA	CASSSGAEAEAFF	TGTGCCAGCTCCTCAGGGGCGGAAGCTGAAGCTTTCTTT
TRBV12-3/TRBV12-4	NA	TRBJ1-2	NA	CASSGTLYGYTF	TGTGCCAGCAGTGGGACCCTTTATGGCTACACCTTC
TRBV28	NA	TRBJ2-5	NA	CASSWGQTQYF	TGTGCCAGCAGTTGGGGGCAGACCCAGTACTTC
TRBV29-1	NA	TRBJ1-1	NA	CSANSNTEAFF	TGCAGCGCTAACTCGAACACTGAAGCTTTCTTT
TRBV4-1	few	TRBJ1-1	NA	CASSPRWSRVRNTEAFF	TGCGCCAGCAGCCCCCGATGGTCCCGGGTTCGGAACACTGAAGCTTTCTTT
TRBV5-1	few	TRBJ2-7	TRBD1	CASTWTGGSYEQYF	TGCGCCAGCACGTGGACAGGGGGCTCCTACGAGCAGTACTTC
TRBV20-1	many	TRBJ1-2	NA	CSARATLTAYERGYTF	TGCAGTGCTAGAGCCACCCTTACGGCTTACGAACGAGGCTACACCTTC
TRBV6-5	few	TRBJ2-3	NA	CASSYSAVSTDTQYF	TGTGCCAGCAGTTACTCGGCGGTTAGCACAGATACGCAGTATTTT
TRBV3-1	NA	TRBJ1-5	NA	CASSQEYGRGTPGRNQPQHF	TGTGCCAGCAGCCAAGAGTATGGTAGGGGGACACCAGGGCGCAATCAGCCCCAGCATTTT
TRBV28	NA	TRBJ2-3	NA	CASTDGGGTQYF	TGTGCCAGCACCGACGGGGGCGGTACGCAGTATTTT
TRBV11-2	few	TRBJ2-5	TRBD2	CASSLVPGLLYVQETQYF	TGTGCCAGCAGTCTCGTCCCGGGACTACTCTATGTGCAGGAGACCCAGTACTTC
TRBV5-1	few	TRBJ2-5	NA	CASSSGELQETQYF	TGCGCCAGCAGCTCGGGTGAACTCCAAGAGACCCAGTACTTC
TRBV5-1	NA	TRBJ2-3	NA	CASSLQTSTDTQYF	TGCGCCAGCAGCTTGCAGACTAGCACAGATACGCAGTATTTT
TRBV18	NA	TRBJ2-5	NA	CASLRTETQYF	TGTGCCAGCTTACGTACGGAGACCCAGTACTTC